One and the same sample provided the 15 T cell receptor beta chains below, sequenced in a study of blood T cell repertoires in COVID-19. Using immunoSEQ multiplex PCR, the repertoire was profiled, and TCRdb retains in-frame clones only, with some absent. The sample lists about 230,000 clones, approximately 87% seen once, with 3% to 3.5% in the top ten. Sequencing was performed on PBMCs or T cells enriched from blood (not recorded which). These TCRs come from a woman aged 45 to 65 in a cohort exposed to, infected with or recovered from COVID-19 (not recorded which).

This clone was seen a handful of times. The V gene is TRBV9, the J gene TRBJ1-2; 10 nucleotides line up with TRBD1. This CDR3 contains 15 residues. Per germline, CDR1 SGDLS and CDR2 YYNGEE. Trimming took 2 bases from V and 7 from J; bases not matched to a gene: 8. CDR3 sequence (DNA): TGTGCCAGCAGCGTGTTAGTGACAGGGGGCGGTGGCTACACCTTC. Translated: CASSVLVTGGGGYTF.

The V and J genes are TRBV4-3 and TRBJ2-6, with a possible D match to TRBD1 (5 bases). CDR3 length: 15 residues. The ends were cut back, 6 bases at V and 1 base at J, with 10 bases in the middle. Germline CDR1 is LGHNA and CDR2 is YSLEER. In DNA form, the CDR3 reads TGCGCCAGCAGACCCAGGGTTTCTGGGGCCAACGTCCTGACTTTC. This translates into CASRPRVSGANVLTF.

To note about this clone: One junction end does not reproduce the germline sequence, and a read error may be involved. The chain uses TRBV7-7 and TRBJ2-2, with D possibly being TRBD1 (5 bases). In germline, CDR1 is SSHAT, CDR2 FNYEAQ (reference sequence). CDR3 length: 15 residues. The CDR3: CASSAAGPLTGELFF. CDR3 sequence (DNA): TGTGCTAGCAGTGCCGCAGGGCCCCTCACCGGGGAGCTGTTTTTT.

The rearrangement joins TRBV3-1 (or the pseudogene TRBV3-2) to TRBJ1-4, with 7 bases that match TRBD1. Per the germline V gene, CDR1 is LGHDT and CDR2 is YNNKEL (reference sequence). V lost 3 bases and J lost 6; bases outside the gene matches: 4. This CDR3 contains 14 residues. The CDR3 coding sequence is TGTGCCAGCAGCCACCCAGGGGGATATGAAAAACTGTTTTTT. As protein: CASSHPGGYEKLFF.

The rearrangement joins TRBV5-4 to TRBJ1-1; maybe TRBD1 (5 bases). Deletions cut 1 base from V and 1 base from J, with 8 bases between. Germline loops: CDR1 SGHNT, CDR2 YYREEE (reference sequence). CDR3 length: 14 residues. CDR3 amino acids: CASSLRRGNTEAFF. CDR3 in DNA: TGTGCCAGCAGCTTGAGGAGGGGGAACACTGAAGCTTTCTTT.

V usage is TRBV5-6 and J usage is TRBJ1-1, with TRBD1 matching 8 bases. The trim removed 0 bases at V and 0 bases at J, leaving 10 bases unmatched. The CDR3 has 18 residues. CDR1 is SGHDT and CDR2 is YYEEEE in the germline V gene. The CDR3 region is CASSLVARGPPMNTEAFF. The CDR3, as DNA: TGTGCCAGCAGCTTGGTAGCCAGGGGGCCTCCTATGAACACTGAAGCTTTCTTT.

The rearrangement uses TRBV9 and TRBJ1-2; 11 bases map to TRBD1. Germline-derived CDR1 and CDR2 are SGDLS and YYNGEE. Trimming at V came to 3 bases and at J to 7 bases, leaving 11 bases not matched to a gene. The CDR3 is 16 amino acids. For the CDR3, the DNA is TGTGCCAGCAGCGCAACACCCGGACAGGGGGCGCTTGGCTACACCTTC. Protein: CASSATPGQGALGYTF.

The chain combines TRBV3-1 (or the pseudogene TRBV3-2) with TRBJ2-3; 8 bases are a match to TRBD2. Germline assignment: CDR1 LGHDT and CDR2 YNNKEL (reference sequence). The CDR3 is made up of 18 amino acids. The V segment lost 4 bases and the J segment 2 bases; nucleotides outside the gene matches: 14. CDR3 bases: TGTGCCAGCAGCCCACTTAGCCAGCGGGGGACCCACACAGATACGCAGTATTTT. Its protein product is CASSPLSQRGTHTDTQYF.

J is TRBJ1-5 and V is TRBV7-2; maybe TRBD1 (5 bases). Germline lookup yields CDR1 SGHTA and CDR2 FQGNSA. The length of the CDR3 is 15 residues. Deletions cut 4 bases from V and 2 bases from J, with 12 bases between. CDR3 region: CASSSQGMGNQPQHF. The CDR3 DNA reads TGTGCCAGCAGCTCCCAGGGAATGGGCAATCAGCCCCAGCATTTT.

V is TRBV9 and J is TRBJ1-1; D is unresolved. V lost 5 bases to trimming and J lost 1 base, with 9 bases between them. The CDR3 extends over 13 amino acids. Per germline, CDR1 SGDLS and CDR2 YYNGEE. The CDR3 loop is CASSETANTEAFF. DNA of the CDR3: TGTGCCAGCAGTGAAACAGCGAACACTGAAGCTTTCTTT.

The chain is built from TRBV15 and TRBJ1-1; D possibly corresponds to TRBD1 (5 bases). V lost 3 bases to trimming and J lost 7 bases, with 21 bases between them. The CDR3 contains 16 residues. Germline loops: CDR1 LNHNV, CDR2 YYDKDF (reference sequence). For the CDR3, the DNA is TGTGCCACCAGCAGTGGGGGGTGGATAGGTTCACTTGAAGCTTTCTTT. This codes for CATSSGGWIGSLEAFF.

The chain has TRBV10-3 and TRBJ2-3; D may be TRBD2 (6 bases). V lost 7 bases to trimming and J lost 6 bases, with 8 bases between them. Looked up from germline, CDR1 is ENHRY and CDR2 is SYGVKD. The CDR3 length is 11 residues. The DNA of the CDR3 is TGTGCCATCATGGGACTGGATACGCAGTATTTT. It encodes CAIMGLDTQYF.

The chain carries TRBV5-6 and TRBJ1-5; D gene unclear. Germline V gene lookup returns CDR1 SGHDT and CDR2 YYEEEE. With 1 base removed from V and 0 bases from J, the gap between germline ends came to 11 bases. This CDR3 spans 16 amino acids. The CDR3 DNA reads TGTGCCAGCAGCTTGATGAGGGCGGGTAGCAATCAGCCCCAGCATTTT. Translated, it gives CASSLMRAGSNQPQHF.

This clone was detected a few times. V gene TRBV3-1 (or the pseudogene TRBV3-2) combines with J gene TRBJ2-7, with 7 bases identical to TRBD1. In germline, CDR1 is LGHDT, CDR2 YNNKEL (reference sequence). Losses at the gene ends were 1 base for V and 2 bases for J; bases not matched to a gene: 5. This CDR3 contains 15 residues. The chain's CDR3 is CASSQVRTGPYEQYF. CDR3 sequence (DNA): TGTGCCAGCAGCCAAGTAAGGACAGGCCCCTACGAGCAGTACTTC.

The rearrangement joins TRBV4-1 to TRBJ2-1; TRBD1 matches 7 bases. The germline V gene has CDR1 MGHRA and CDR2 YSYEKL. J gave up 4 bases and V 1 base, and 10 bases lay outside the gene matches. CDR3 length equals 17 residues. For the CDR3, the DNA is TGCGCCAGCAGCCAAGTGAAGGGGGCCCACCTTTACAATGAGCAGTTCTTC. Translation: CASSQVKGAHLYNEQFF.